The source of this T cell receptor (beta chain) is a study of T cells in localized non-small cell lung cancer. Germline CDR1 SEHNR, CDR2 FQNEAQ (reference sequence). The CDR3 sequence is 13 residues long. V was pared by 0 bases and J by 13 bases, with 5 bases of the junction left unmatched. In this sample, this clone turned up a few times. Method: immunoSEQ multiplex PCR; TCRdb's copy keeps in-frame clones and lacks some. The repertoire holds 9,000 or so clones, 92% seen once, with roughly 7% in the top ten. This sequence joins TRBV7-9 and TRBJ1-1, with TRBD1 matching over 10 bases. The sequences come from peripheral blood, collected before any cancer treatment. The receptor was derived from a woman aged 35 to 70 with stage I squamous cell lung carcinoma. This chain's CDR3 is CASSLAGDRGGFF. The CDR3 DNA follows: TGTGCCAGCAGCTTAGCGGGGGACAGGGGCGGTTTCTTT.